These T cell receptor beta chains were read from a single sample in a study of T cell changes during pregnancy in multiple sclerosis. Profiling relied on immunoSEQ multiplex PCR, and the TCRdb table lists in-frame clones only, not all of them. This sample yields 20,000 to 25,000 clones, of which 80% to 95% are seen a single time; 0.68% belongs to the top ten. The specimen was CD4+ T cells from peripheral blood mononuclear cells, collected in the third trimester of pregnancy. The origin of the receptors is a female donor with multiple sclerosis, enrolled in a pregnancy study. The CDR3 runs from the conserved cysteine through the conserved F or W.

v_call	j_call	cdr3_aa
TRBV5-6	TRBJ1-6	CASSFQGFNSPLHF
TRBV6-1	TRBJ1-2	CASSRDTDNGYTF
TRBV5-1	TRBJ2-7	CASSLGTGGYEQYF
TRBV10-3	TRBJ2-7	CAIMAGGNEQYF
TRBV11-2	TRBJ1-5	CASSLVLDQPQHF
TRBV20-1	TRBJ2-7	CSAIGGYEQYF
TRBV10-3	TRBJ2-7	CAISRDKSYEQYF
TRBV4-2	TRBJ2-4	CASSQGSRGSKNIQYF
TRBV10-2	TRBJ1-2	CASGVQGELTF
TRBV19	TRBJ2-3	CASSSSGRTDTQYF
TRBV28	TRBJ1-2	CASSPNRGGPYGYTF
TRBV15	TRBJ2-7	CATSFGQGTEPQYF
TRBV5-5	TRBJ2-7	CASSLVDWGGEQYF
TRBV7-9	TRBJ1-1	CASSLGDREGAEAFF
TRBV6-5	TRBJ2-5	CASRDRGIETQYF
TRBV6-5	TRBJ1-6	CASSYLKESPLHF
TRBV6-5	TRBJ2-3	CASSNRGSDTQYF
TRBV29-1	TRBJ2-1	CSVEGDWRGGSYNEQFF
TRBV29-1	TRBJ2-5	CSVDEQGTQETQYF
TRBV28	TRBJ2-5	CASSLGPQETQYF